Reported below is one T cell receptor beta chain. Generated by immunoSEQ multiplex PCR, the TCRdb table keeps only in-frame clones and is missing some. The table lists approximately 180,000 clones, approximately 90% of them singletons. The sample comes from a study of blood T cell repertoires in COVID-19. This CDR3 spans 15 amino acids. Germline V gives CDR1 SGHDT, CDR2 YYEEEE. Trimming took 0 bases from V and 0 from J; bases not matched to a gene: 0. The chain joins TRBV5-6 to TRBJ2-1, with 7 positions matching TRBD1. Sequencing was carried out using peripheral blood. The receptor was isolated from a human donor in a cohort sampled during active COVID-19. The DNA for the CDR3 is TGTGCCAGCAGCTTGGGACAGGGCTCCTACAATGAGCAGTTCTTC. It encodes CASSLGQGSYNEQFF.